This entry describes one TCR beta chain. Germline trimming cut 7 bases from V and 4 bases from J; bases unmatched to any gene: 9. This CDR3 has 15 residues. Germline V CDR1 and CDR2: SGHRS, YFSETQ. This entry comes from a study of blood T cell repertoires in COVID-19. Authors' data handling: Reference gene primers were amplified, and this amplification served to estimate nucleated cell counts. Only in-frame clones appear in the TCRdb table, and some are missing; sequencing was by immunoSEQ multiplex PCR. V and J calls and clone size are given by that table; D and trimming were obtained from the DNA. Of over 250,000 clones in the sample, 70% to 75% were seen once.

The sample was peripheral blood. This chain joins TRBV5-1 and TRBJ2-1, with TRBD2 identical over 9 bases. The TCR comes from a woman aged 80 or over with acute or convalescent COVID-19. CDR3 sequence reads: CASGRSGSGYNEQFF. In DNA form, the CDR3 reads TGCGCCAGCGGACGTAGCGGGAGTGGGTACAATGAGCAGTTCTTC.